The 5 T cell receptor beta chains in this list originate from one sample, sequenced in a study of cytomegalovirus exposure and HLA in healthy donors (dated by TCRdb to the late 2010s). The receptor library was made with the immunoSEQ multiplex PCR assay. For the multiplex PCR, a mixture combining 60 forward primers for TCR Vbeta segments and 13 reverse primers for TCR Jbeta segments was used. As stored in TCRdb, this immuneACCESS dataset retains in-frame rearrangements with V and J assigned. A fraction of the clones does not appear; measured against another copy, unresolved V genes explain less than half of the discrepancy, and the remainder lacks a known reason. The sample table holds about 150,000 clones, of which about 74% were seen once. The ten largest account for about 4% of the sample. Sequenced input: PBMCs. Receptors originate from a woman aged 40 to 50 in good health and CMV-seronegative.

Concerning this clone: This CDR3 is also generated by other DNA sequences in the sample. This chain connects TRBV6-1 to TRBJ2-7; 8 nucleotides line up with TRBD1. Losses at the gene ends were 6 bases for V and 5 bases for J; bases not matched to a gene: 6. Looked up from germline, CDR1 is MNHNS and CDR2 is SASEGT. The CDR3 consists of 13 residues. CDR3 region: CASSGQGSHEQYF. In nucleotides, the CDR3 is TGTGCCAGCAGCGGACAGGGTTCCCACGAGCAGTACTTC.

This chain uses TRBV10-3 with TRBJ2-6; the D gene is possibly TRBD1 (5 bases). V dropped 2 bases and J dropped 0 bases, with 11 bases sitting between them. Per germline, CDR1 ENHRY and CDR2 SYGVKD. This CDR3 region has 17 residues. The CDR3 spells CAISEPRQSSGANVLTF. The CDR3, as DNA: TGTGCCATCAGTGAGCCTAGACAGAGCTCTGGGGCCAACGTCCTGACTTTC.

This clone was counted between two and nine times. This chain joins TRBV7-9 and TRBJ1-1; the D gene is possibly TRBD1 (5 bases). The germline CDR1 and CDR2 sequences are SEHNR and FQNEAQ (reference sequence). V was trimmed by 5 bases and J by 4 bases, leaving 17 bases between them. This CDR3 is built from 15 residues. CDR3 in DNA: TGTGCCAGCAGCCTTAGACTGCAGGGAGGCACTGAAGCTTTCTTT. Translation: CASSLRLQGGTEAFF. Variable domain in full (rest from reference TRBV7-9 and TRBJ1-1): DTGVSQNPRHKITKRGQNVTFRCDPISEHNRLYWYRQTLGQGPEFLTYFQNEAQLEKSRLLSDRFSAERPKGSFSTLEIQRTEQGDSAMYLCASSLRLQGGTEAFFGQGTRLTVV.

J is TRBJ1-6 and V is TRBV6-5, with 11 nucleotides matching TRBD1. Germline V lookup: CDR1 MNHEY, CDR2 SVGAGI. This CDR3 has 14 amino acids. V lost 4 bases to trimming and J lost 14 bases; unmatched junction nucleotides: 7. This CDR3 is CASSWTGGQGTLHF. In nucleotides, the CDR3 is TGTGCCAGCAGTTGGACAGGGGGCCAGGGTACCCTCCACTTT.

V is TRBV5-1 and J is TRBJ2-5, with a tentative D call TRBD2 (5 bases). The CDR3 is made up of 13 amino acids. Trimming took off 4 bases at V and 2 bases at J, with 9 bases between the two ends. CDR1 SGHRS and CDR2 YFSETQ come from the germline V gene. CDR3 bases: TGCGCCAGCAGCCGGGGTGTACAAGAGACCCAGTACTTC. Its translation: CASSRGVQETQYF. Full variable domain (outside the CDR3, taken from reference TRBV5-1 and TRBJ2-5): KAGVTQTPRYLIKTRGQQVTLSCSPISGHRSVSWYQQTPGQGLQFLFEYFSETQRNKGNFPGRFSGRQFSNSRSEMNVSTLELGDSALYLCASSRGVQETQYFGPGTRLLVL.